This TCR beta chain was captured by sequencing in a study of OX40 agonist ivuxolimab in advanced cancers. Looking at the study overall: The patients' treatment was ivuxolimab, an agonistic anti-OX40 (CD134) antibody.

Method: immunoSEQ multiplex PCR; TCRdb's copy keeps in-frame clones and lacks some. The data show fewer than 40,000 clones, roughly 80% seen once. Regarding this clone: The antigen is not known.

Overall study results and limits: There were, on average, more expanded clones in CD8+ T cells than in CD4+.

From germline, CDR1 is SGHRS and CDR2 YFSETQ. With 3 bases clipped from V and 5 bases from J, the junction kept 6 bases outside the gene matches. The CDR3 length is 14 residues. Here the sequenced sample was CD4+ or CD8+ T cells sorted from blood, taken in a trial of the OX40 agonist ivuxolimab. The V gene is TRBV5-1, the J gene TRBJ2-5; 8 bases match TRBD1. The receptor comes from an adult with an advanced solid tumor such as melanoma, head and neck, liver or kidney cancer. The CDR3 DNA is TGCGCCAGCAGCTCGGGCAGGGGGCGGGAGACCCAGTACTTC. This sequence encodes CASSSGRGRETQYF.